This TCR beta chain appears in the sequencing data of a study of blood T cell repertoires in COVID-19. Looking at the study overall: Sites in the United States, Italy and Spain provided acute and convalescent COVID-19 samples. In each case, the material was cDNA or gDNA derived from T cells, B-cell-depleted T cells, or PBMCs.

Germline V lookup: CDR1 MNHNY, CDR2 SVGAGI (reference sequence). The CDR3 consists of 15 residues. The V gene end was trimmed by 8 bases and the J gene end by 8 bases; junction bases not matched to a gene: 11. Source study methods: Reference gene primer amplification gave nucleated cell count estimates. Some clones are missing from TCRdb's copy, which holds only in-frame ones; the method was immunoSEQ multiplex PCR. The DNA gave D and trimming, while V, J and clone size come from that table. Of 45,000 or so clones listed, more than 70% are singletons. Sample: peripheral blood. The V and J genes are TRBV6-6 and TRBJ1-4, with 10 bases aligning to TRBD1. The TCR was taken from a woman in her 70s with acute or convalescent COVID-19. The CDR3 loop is CASSTDRGHGEKLFF. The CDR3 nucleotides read TGTGCCAGCTCTACAGACAGGGGGCATGGGGAAAAACTGTTTTTT.